These 22 T cell receptor beta chains were all obtained from the same sample, sequenced in a study of cytomegalovirus exposure and HLA in healthy donors. Primers for the PCR totalled 60 Vbeta and 13 Jbeta. The data were produced by immunoSEQ multiplex PCR, yet TCRdb's version contains in-frame clones alone and is incomplete. The sample has 100,000 to 150,000 clones; roughly 80% are singletons. The specimen sequenced was PBMCs. The receptor source for this set is a man aged 18 to 29 in good health and CMV-seropositive.

The chain is built from TRBV19 and TRBJ1-6; perhaps TRBD1 as D (6 bases). Per the germline V gene, CDR1 is LNHDA and CDR2 is SQIVND (reference sequence). This CDR3 is 14 amino acids long. Trimming took 3 bases from V and 8 from J, leaving 11 bases between them. The CDR3 DNA is TGTGCCAGTAGTATTCAGGGGAGTGATTCACCCCTCCACTTT. Its protein product is CASSIQGSDSPLHF.

The V and J genes are TRBV30 and TRBJ2-5; perhaps TRBD2 as D (6 bases). The J call may be mistaken, given a closer DNA end match to TRBJ2-7. The CDR3 totals 12 residues. Germline CDR1 and CDR2: GTSNPN and SVGIG (reference sequence). The CDR3 protein is CAFGLGLHEQYF. The DNA for the CDR3 is TGTGCCTTTGGACTGGGACTCCACGAGCAGTACTTC.

This sequence joins TRBV7-2 and TRBJ2-7; 8 nucleotides align to TRBD1. From germline, CDR1 is SGHTA and CDR2 FQGNSA. With 5 bases clipped from V and 3 bases from J, the junction kept 6 bases outside the gene matches. The CDR3 is 14 amino acids. CDR3 sequence (DNA): TGTGCCAGCAGCCCCCGGGACAGGAACTACGAGCAGTACTTC. Residues: CASSPRDRNYEQYF.

The chain recombines TRBV5-1 with TRBJ1-1; possible D gene TRBD1, 5 bases. The CDR3 extends over 16 amino acids. Germline values: CDR1 SGHRS, CDR2 YFSETQ. Trimming took off 0 bases at V and 5 bases at J, with 17 bases between the two ends. The CDR3 sequence is CASSLDTGVVSTEAFF. The CDR3 coding sequence is TGCGCCAGCAGCTTGGACACGGGGGTGGTTTCAACTGAAGCTTTCTTT.

This chain uses TRBV10-2 with TRBJ1-4, with D possibly being TRBD1 (5 bases). Trimming removed 4 bases at V and 7 bases at J, with 10 bases between. CDR1 WSHSY and CDR2 SAAADI come from the germline V gene. The CDR3 has 13 amino acids. CDR3 amino acids: CASSGRGGEKLFF. The CDR3 DNA reads TGCGCCAGCAGTGGAAGGGGCGGTGAAAAACTGTTTTTT.

The chain carries TRBV11-2 and TRBJ2-2; D possibly corresponds to TRBD1 (6 bases). In germline, CDR1 is SGHAT, CDR2 FQNNGV. The CDR3 spans 16 residues. Trimming shortened V by 0 bases and J by 6 bases, and 14 bases separated the two germline ends. CDR3 sequence (DNA): TGTGCCAGCAGCTTAGATCGCGTAAAGGGGGCCGGGGAGCTGTTTTTT. It yields the protein CASSLDRVKGAGELFF. Complete variable domain (other parts from reference TRBV11-2 and TRBJ2-2): EAGVAQSPRYKIIEKRQSVAFWCNPISGHATLYWYQQILGQGPKLLIQFQNNGVVDDSQLPKDRFSAERLKGVDSTLKIQPAKLEDSAVYLCASSLDRVKGAGELFFGEGSRLTVL.

The V call is TRBV4-3, the J call TRBJ1-4; D gene ambiguous. Trimming removed 0 bases at V and 5 bases at J, with 13 bases between. This CDR3 comprises 16 residues. Germline V gene sequence: CDR1 LGHNA, CDR2 YSLEER. In nucleotides, the CDR3 is TGCGCCAGCAGCCAAGATTTACAGATAAGCAATGAAAAACTGTTTTTT. As protein: CASSQDLQISNEKLFF.

The J gene is TRBJ2-7, the V gene TRBV27, with a weak D call TRBD1 (6 bases). V lost 6 bases and J 6 bases, leaving 24 bases between the germline ends. The CDR3 has 16 residues. Germline CDR1 MNHEY, CDR2 SMNVEV (reference sequence). As DNA, the CDR3 is TGTGCCAGCAGAAACCCCCTTACAGGGCGTCTCTCCGAGCAGTACTTC. Its translation is CASRNPLTGRLSEQYF.

V is TRBV10-3 and J is TRBJ2-7; D call uncertain. The germline V gene encodes CDR1 ENHRY and CDR2 SYGVKD. CDR3 size: 17 residues. V was clipped by 3 bases and J by 2 bases, with 20 bases between them. CDR3 sequence reads: CAISDGLGSGMAYEQYF. The CDR3 nucleotides are TGTGCCATCAGTGATGGTTTAGGCTCGGGTATGGCCTACGAGCAGTACTTC.

CDR3 coding DNA: TGTGCCATCAGCGACTATACCACAGGGGGCAGCTATGGCTACACCTTC. Translated, it gives CAISDYTTGGSYGYTF. The chain combines TRBV10-3 with TRBJ1-2, with TRBD1 matching 9 bases. The CDR3 is 16 residues long. V shed 6 bases, J shed 4 bases, and the junction held 12 bases outside the gene matches. CDR1 ENHRY and CDR2 SYGVKD come from the germline V gene.

With respect to this clone: One end of the junction is discordant with germline, which a read error may explain. The chain links TRBV5-1 to TRBJ2-7, with 7 bases lining up with TRBD1. The CDR3 consists of 13 residues. CDR1 is SGHRS and CDR2 is YFSETQ in the germline V gene. The CDR3 sequence is CACSPDRVHEQYF. The CDR3 coding sequence is TGCGCCTGCAGCCCCGACAGGGTGCACGAGCAGTACTTC.

A single count supports this clone. CDR3 residues: CATSRGQPSSYNEQFF. DNA of the CDR3: TGTGCCACCAGCAGAGGACAACCGAGCTCCTACAATGAGCAGTTCTTC. The chain links TRBV15 to TRBJ2-1; D gene unclear. Between the trimmed V and J ends, which lost 1 base and 0 bases, there was a span of 10 bases. The CDR3 is 16 amino acids. Germline V gene sequence: CDR1 LNHNV, CDR2 YYDKDF (reference sequence).

The chain couples TRBV7-2 to TRBJ2-2, with 7 bases matching TRBD2. Trimming removed 7 bases from V and 6 bases from J; junction bases left unmatched: 11. The CDR3 sequence is 15 residues long. Germline V gives CDR1 SGHTA, CDR2 FQGNSA. CDR3 DNA sequence: TGTGCCAGCAACCCGAGGGGCGGGAGTGCCGGGGAGCTGTTTTTT. Encoded protein: CASNPRGGSAGELFF. Full variable domain (missing parts from reference TRBV7-2 and TRBJ2-2): GAGVSQSPSNKVTEKGKDVELRCDPISGHTALYWYRQSLGQGLEFLIYFQGNSAPDKSGLPSDRFSAERTGGSVSTLTIQRTQQEDSAVYLCASNPRGGSAGELFFGEGSRLTVL.

The chain joins TRBV9 to TRBJ2-1, with TRBD2 identical over 10 bases. The V gene end was trimmed by 0 bases and the J gene end by 10 bases; junction bases not matched to a gene: 1. Germline CDR1 reads SGDLS; CDR2 reads YYNGEE. The length of the CDR3 is 13 residues. Written as DNA, the CDR3 is TGTGCCAGCAGCGTAGGGACTAGCGGAGAGCAGTTCTTC. The encoded protein is CASSVGTSGEQFF.

The genes are TRBV10-1 and TRBJ2-3; 9 nucleotides line up with TRBD2. J gave up 2 bases and V 6 bases, and 9 bases lay outside the gene matches. Germline V gives CDR1 WNHNN, CDR2 SYGVQD (reference sequence). The CDR3 length is 16 residues. This chain's CDR3 is CASRAGGKGYTDTQYF. For the CDR3, the DNA is TGCGCCAGCAGGGCGGGGGGGAAGGGTTACACAGATACGCAGTATTTT.

This clone was seen a single time. The J gene is TRBJ2-3, the V gene TRBV6-5, with 9 bases fitting TRBD2. Germline-derived CDR1 and CDR2 are MNHEY and SVGAGI. This CDR3 spans 13 amino acids. V lost 6 bases and J lost 6; bases outside the gene matches: 4. CDR3 in amino acids: CASRAGGVDTQYF. The DNA for the CDR3 is TGTGCCAGCAGAGCGGGGGGAGTGGATACGCAGTATTTT.

This clone was seen a handful of times. This chain uses TRBV7-2 with TRBJ2-1, with D possibly being TRBD1 (6 bases). V shed 3 bases and J shed 3 bases, with 9 bases lying between them. The length of the CDR3 is 14 residues. Germline CDR1 SGHTA, CDR2 FQGNSA. In DNA form, the CDR3 reads TGTGCCAGCAGCTTCGGGACAAGCTACAATGAGCAGTTCTTC. Its protein product is CASSFGTSYNEQFF.

V is TRBV7-2 and J is TRBJ1-2, with a tentative D call TRBD1 (6 bases). V was clipped by 5 bases and J by 8 bases, with 21 bases between them. This CDR3 has 15 amino acids. The germline V gene has CDR1 SGHTA and CDR2 FQGNSA. Written as DNA, the CDR3 is TGTGCCAGCAGCCGCGTGAGGGGGGGGTCAGACGGCTACACCTTC. Translation gives CASSRVRGGSDGYTF. Complete variable domain (other parts from reference TRBV7-2 and TRBJ1-2): GAGVSQSPSNKVTEKGKDVELRCDPISGHTALYWYRQSLGQGLEFLIYFQGNSAPDKSGLPSDRFSAERTGGSVSTLTIQRTQQEDSAVYLCASSRVRGGSDGYTFGSGTRLTVV.

The J gene is TRBJ1-3, the V gene TRBV18; 7 bases map to TRBD1. Germline loops: CDR1 KGHSH, CDR2 LQKENI. The CDR3 is 15 residues long. V was clipped by 3 bases and J by 0 bases; unmatched bases: 2. The chain's CDR3 is CASSPGQRSGNTIYF. The CDR3 DNA reads TGTGCCAGCTCACCGGGACAGCGCTCTGGAAACACCATATATTTT. The full variable domain, completed using reference TRBV18 and TRBJ1-3, is NAGVMQNPRHLVRRRGQEARLRCSPMKGHSHVYWYRQLPEEGLKFMVYLQKENIIDESGMPKERFSAEFPKEGPSILRIQQVVRGDSAAYFCASSPGQRSGNTIYFGEGSWLTVV.

The chain combines TRBV19 with TRBJ1-1; no reliable D call. CDR1 LNHDA and CDR2 SQIVND come from the germline V gene (reference sequence). The length of the CDR3 is 17 residues. Trimming stripped 1 base from V and 3 bases from J, with 18 bases between. The CDR3: CASSIGAVVARDTEAFF. The CDR3 DNA is TGTGCCAGTAGTATAGGGGCCGTGGTAGCGAGGGACACTGAAGCTTTCTTT. The whole variable domain, filled in from reference TRBV19 and TRBJ1-1, reads DGGITQSPKYLFRKEGQNVTLSCEQNLNHDAMYWYRQDPGQGLRLIYYSQIVNDFQKGDIAEGYSVSREKKESFPLTVTSAQKNPTAFYLCASSIGAVVARDTEAFFGQGTRLTVV.

This clone appeared a single time. The rearrangement joins TRBV7-2 to TRBJ2-7; D perhaps matches TRBD1 (6 bases). The V end lost 4 bases, the J end lost 2 bases, and 12 bases lay between the germline ends. Germline V CDR1 and CDR2: SGHTA, FQGNSA. The CDR3 runs 14 residues. CDR3 nucleotide sequence: TGTGCCAGCAGCTCCCGGGACAACCCCTACGAGCAGTACTTC. It encodes CASSSRDNPYEQYF.

The chain employs TRBV18 and TRBJ2-7; the match to TRBD2 covers 7 bases. The junction had 2 bases not matched to a gene; V was cut back by 2 bases and J by 4 bases. The germline CDR1 and CDR2 sequences are KGHSH and LQKENI. The CDR3 extends over 13 amino acids. CDR3 sequence: CASSPLAGYEQYF. CDR3 DNA sequence: TGTGCCAGCTCACCATTAGCGGGTTACGAGCAGTACTTC.